Listed here is a single TCR beta chain. The antigen is not known. This specimen belongs to a study of T cell responses to AZD1222 COVID-19 vaccine. Study outcomes and limitations: Donors were mostly white British, more females; clonal diversity possibly underestimated.

The CDR3 contains 13 residues. Per germline, CDR1 SNHLY and CDR2 FYNNEI. Trimming stripped 8 bases from V and 6 bases from J, with 16 bases between. Libraries were prepared by immunoSEQ multiplex PCR; TCRdb keeps only in-frame clonotypes and omits some of them. The sample shows some 100,000 clones, around 93% of them seen only once. This sequence originates from an adult in good health. V gene TRBV2 combines with J gene TRBJ1-2; D unclear. The sequencing used peripheral blood, collected on day 0 of AZD1222 vaccination. The CDR3 protein is CASVGEARHGYTF. CDR3 coding DNA: TGTGCCAGCGTTGGGGAGGCGAGGCATGGCTACACCTTC.